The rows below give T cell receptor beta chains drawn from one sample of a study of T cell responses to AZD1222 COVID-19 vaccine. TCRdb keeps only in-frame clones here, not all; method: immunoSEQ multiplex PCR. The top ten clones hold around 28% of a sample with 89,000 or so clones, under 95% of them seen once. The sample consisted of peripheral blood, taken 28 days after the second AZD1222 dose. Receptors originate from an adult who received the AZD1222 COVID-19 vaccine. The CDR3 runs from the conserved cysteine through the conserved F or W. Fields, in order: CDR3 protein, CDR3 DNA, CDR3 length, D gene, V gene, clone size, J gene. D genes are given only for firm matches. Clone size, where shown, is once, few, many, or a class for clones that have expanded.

CDR3aa: CASSPAQGSLEQYF
CDR3nt: TGTGCCAGCAGCCCCGCCCAGGGTTCGTTAGAGCAGTACTTC
len: 14
d_gene: -
v_gene: TRBV11-1
abundance: once
j_gene: TRBJ2-7

CDR3aa: CATGGGSSYEQYF
CDR3nt: TGTGCCACCGGGGGGGGGAGCTCCTACGAGCAGTACTTC
len: 13
d_gene: TRBD2
v_gene: TRBV5-4
abundance: -
j_gene: TRBJ2-7

CDR3aa: CASSSGSRELYEQYF
CDR3nt: TGTGCCAGCAGCTCTGGGTCTCGAGAGTTGTACGAGCAGTACTTC
len: 15
d_gene: -
v_gene: TRBV11-2
abundance: -
j_gene: TRBJ2-7

CDR3aa: CASSLALGQGEQYF
CDR3nt: TGCGCCAGCAGCTTGGCACTGGGCCAGGGAGAGCAGTACTTC
len: 14
d_gene: -
v_gene: TRBV5-1
abundance: -
j_gene: TRBJ2-7

CDR3aa: CSANPTNGYTF
CDR3nt: TGCAGTGCTAACCCGACGAATGGCTACACCTTC
len: 11
d_gene: -
v_gene: TRBV20-1
abundance: -
j_gene: TRBJ1-2

CDR3aa: CASSLWGRSFKNIQYF
CDR3nt: TGTGCCAGCAGTTTATGGGGCAGGTCTTTTAAAAACATTCAGTACTTC
len: 16
d_gene: -
v_gene: TRBV28
abundance: -
j_gene: TRBJ2-4

CDR3aa: CASSLETGLAGAYEQYF
CDR3nt: TGTGCCAGCAGCTTAGAAACCGGTCTAGCGGGAGCATACGAGCAGTACTTC
len: 17
d_gene: TRBD2
v_gene: TRBV7-9
abundance: -
j_gene: TRBJ2-7

CDR3aa: CASMGVRANTGELFF
CDR3nt: TGTGCCAGCATGGGGGTCAGGGCGAACACCGGGGAGCTGTTTTTT
len: 15
d_gene: -
v_gene: TRBV2
abundance: -
j_gene: TRBJ2-2

CDR3aa: CASSPLGDSSYEQYF
CDR3nt: TGTGCCAGCAGCCCCCTCGGCGACAGCTCCTACGAGCAGTACTTC
len: 15
d_gene: -
v_gene: TRBV14
abundance: -
j_gene: TRBJ2-7

CDR3aa: CAAFSPGSGNTIYF
CDR3nt: TGTGCCGCATTTTCCCCGGGATCTGGAAACACCATATATTTT
len: 14
d_gene: -
v_gene: TRBV28
abundance: once
j_gene: TRBJ1-3

CDR3aa: CASRPRDRSQGEQFF
CDR3nt: TGTGCCAGCAGGCCCCGGGACAGGTCTCAGGGTGAGCAGTTCTTC
len: 15
d_gene: TRBD1
v_gene: TRBV7-9
abundance: -
j_gene: TRBJ2-1

CDR3aa: CASSQGLASQETQYF
CDR3nt: TGTGCCAGCTCACAGGGACTAGCGAGCCAAGAGACCCAGTACTTC
len: 15
d_gene: TRBD2
v_gene: TRBV18
abundance: -
j_gene: TRBJ2-5

CDR3aa: CATSDTTGADTQYF
CDR3nt: TGTGCCACCAGTGACACAACAGGGGCAGATACGCAGTATTTT
len: 14
d_gene: TRBD1
v_gene: TRBV24-1
abundance: -
j_gene: TRBJ2-3

CDR3aa: CASSQGRQFLTSTDTQYF
CDR3nt: TGTGCCAGCAGCCAGGGGAGACAGTTTCTAACGAGCACAGATACGCAGTATTTT
len: 18
d_gene: -
v_gene: TRBV4-2
abundance: -
j_gene: TRBJ2-3

CDR3aa: CASSTTFEDAEEKLFF
CDR3nt: TGTGCCAGCAGTACCACATTCGAGGACGCCGAAGAAAAACTGTTTTTT
len: 16
d_gene: -
v_gene: TRBV28
abundance: -
j_gene: TRBJ1-4